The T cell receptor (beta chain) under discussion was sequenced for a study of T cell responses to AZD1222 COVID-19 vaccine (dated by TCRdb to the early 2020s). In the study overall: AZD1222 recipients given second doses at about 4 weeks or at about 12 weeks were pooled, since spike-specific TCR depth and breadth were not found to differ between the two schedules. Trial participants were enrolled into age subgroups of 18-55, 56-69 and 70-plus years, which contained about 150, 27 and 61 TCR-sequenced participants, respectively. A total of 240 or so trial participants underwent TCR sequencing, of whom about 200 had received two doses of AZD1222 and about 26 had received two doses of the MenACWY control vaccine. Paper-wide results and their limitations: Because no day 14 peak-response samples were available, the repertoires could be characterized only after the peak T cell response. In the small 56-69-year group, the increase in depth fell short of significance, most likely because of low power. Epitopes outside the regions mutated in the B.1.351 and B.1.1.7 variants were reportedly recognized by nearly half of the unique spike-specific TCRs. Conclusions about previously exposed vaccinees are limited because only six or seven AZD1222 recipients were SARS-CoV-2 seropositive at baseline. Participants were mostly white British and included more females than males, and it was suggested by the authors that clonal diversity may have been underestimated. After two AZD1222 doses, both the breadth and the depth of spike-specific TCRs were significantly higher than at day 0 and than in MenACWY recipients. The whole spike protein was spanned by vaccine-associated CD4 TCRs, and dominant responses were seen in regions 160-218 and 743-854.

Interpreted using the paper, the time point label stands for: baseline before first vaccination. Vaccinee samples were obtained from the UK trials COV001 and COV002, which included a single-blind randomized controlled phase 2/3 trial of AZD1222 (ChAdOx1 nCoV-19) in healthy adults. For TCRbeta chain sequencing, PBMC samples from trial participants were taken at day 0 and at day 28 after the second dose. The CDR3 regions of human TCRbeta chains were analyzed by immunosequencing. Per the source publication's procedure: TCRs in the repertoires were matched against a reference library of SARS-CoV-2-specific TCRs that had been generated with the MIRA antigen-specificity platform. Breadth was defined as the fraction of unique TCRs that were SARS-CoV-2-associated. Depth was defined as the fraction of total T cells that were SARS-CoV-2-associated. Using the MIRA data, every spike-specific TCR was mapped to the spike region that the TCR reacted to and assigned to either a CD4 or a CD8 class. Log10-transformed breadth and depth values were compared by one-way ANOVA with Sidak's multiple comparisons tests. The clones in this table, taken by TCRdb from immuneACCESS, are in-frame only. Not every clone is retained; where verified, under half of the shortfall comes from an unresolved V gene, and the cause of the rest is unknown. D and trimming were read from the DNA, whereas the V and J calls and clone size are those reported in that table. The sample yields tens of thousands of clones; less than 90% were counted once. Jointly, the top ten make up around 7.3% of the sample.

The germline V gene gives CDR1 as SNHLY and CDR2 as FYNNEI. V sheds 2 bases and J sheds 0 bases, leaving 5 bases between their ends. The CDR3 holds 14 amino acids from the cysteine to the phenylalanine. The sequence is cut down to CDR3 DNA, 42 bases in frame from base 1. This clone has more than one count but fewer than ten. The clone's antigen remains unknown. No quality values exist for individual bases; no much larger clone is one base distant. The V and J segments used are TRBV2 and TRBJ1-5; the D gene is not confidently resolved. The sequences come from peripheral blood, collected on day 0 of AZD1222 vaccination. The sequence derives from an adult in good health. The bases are TGTGCCAGCAGTGAACAGCTTAGCAATCAGCCCCAGCATTTT. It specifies CASSEQLSNQPQHF.